A selection of T cell receptor beta chains follows, all from one sample in a study of T cells after yellow fever vaccination. TCRdb re-called the 5' RACE reads with MiXCR, one entry per CDR3 protein. The sample holds hundreds of thousands of distinct CDR3 sequences; approximately 13% are singletons and the top ten take around an eighth. Sequencing was performed on PBMCs, taken on the day of the yellow fever booster vaccination. The receptors derive from a man aged 30 to 39 who received the YFV17D yellow fever vaccine. Each CDR3 is given with its conserved first and last residue. A D gene is named only where the DNA matches it firmly. Some rows have no size entry. The others give once, few or many, or a class for an expanded clone.

TRBV7-8	17	-	-	TRBJ2-5	CASSYTPARAYGETHYF	TGTGCCAGCAGCTACACTCCTGCTAGGGCCTACGGAGAGACCCACTACTTC
TRBV20-1	13	TRBD1	-	TRBJ2-7	CSAMGQGDYEQYF	TGCAGTGCAATGGGACAGGGGGACTACGAGCAGTACTTC
TRBV12-3/TRBV12-4	12	TRBD1	-	TRBJ1-2	CASNDRDNGYTF	TGTGCCAGCAATGACAGGGACAATGGCTACACCTTC
TRBV7-2	13	-	few	TRBJ2-1	CASSLGLDREQFF	TGTGCCAGCAGCTTAGGCCTCGACCGAGAGCAGTTCTTC
TRBV29-1	13	-	-	TRBJ2-2	CSIQYGYTGELFF	TGCAGCATCCAATACGGCTACACCGGGGAGCTGTTTTTT
TRBV7-2	13	-	few	TRBJ1-5	CASSPSLEQPQHF	TGTGCCAGCAGCCCCAGCTTGGAGCAGCCCCAGCATTTT
TRBV28	14	-	-	TRBJ2-7	CASSRQTNQYEQYF	TGTGCCAGCAGCCGACAGACAAATCAGTACGAGCAGTACTTC
TRBV7-2	15	TRBD1	many	TRBJ2-1	CASRNQGASYNEQFF	TGTGCCAGCAGAAATCAGGGGGCATCCTACAATGAGCAGTTCTTC
TRBV28	16	-	few	TRBJ1-2	CASSSSITHRNYGYTF	TGTGCCAGCAGTTCTTCTATTACGCACAGGAACTATGGCTACACCTTC
TRBV2	16	TRBD2	few	TRBJ2-3	CASSFNSGTGTDTQYF	TGTGCCAGCAGTTTTAATAGCGGGACCGGCACAGATACGCAGTATTTT
TRBV6-2/TRBV6-3	13	-	few	TRBJ2-2	CASNNRVAGELFF	TGTGCCAGCAACAACAGGGTCGCCGGGGAGCTGTTTTTT
TRBV6-5	14	-	-	TRBJ1-4	CASSFQTPNEKLFF	TGTGCCAGCAGTTTTCAGACTCCTAATGAAAAACTGTTTTTT
TRBV21-1	20	-	-	TRBJ2-7	CASSRSSQLTGGPSTYEQYF	TGTGCCAGCAGCAGATCTTCACAACTTACAGGGGGCCCAAGTACCTACGAGCAGTACTTC
TRBV5-1	13	-	-	TRBJ2-1	CASSSSWDNEQFF	TGCGCCAGCAGTTCTAGCTGGGACAATGAGCAGTTCTTC
TRBV3-1	14	-	few	TRBJ1-1	CASSQWARDTEAFF	TGTGCCAGCAGCCAATGGGCCCGAGACACTGAAGCTTTCTTT
TRBV18	14	-	few	TRBJ1-1	CASSPGKENTEAFF	TGTGCCAGCTCACCTGGGAAAGAGAACACTGAAGCTTTCTTT
TRBV6-2/TRBV6-3	17	-	many	TRBJ2-3	CASSSPGTPGLRGTQYF	TGTGCCAGCAGTTCCCCCGGGACCCCCGGCCTTCGGGGCACGCAGTATTTT
TRBV4-2	18	TRBD1	-	TRBJ2-2	CASSHAPGTGGGSGELFF	TGTGCCAGCAGCCATGCCCCCGGGACAGGGGGAGGAAGCGGGGAGCTGTTTTTT
TRBV12-3/TRBV12-4	11	-	many	TRBJ2-5	CASRWGETQYF	TGTGCCAGCAGGTGGGGGGAGACCCAGTACTTC
TRBV5-1	15	-	few	TRBJ1-5	CASTEPGPLDQPQHF	TGCGCCAGCACTGAACCGGGACCCCTCGATCAGCCCCAGCATTTT
TRBV6-5	14	-	once	TRBJ1-2	CASSYSKGIGGYTF	TGTGCCAGCAGTTACTCGAAAGGGATCGGCGGCTACACCTTC
TRBV20-1	16	TRBD2	few	TRBJ2-3	CSPDPGLAGVSDTQYF	TGCAGTCCTGACCCGGGACTAGCGGGAGTTTCGGATACGCAGTATTTT
TRBV7-2	13	TRBD2	-	TRBJ2-4	CASSPGGVNIQYF	TGTGCCAGCAGCCCTGGGGGGGTAAACATTCAGTACTTC
TRBV5-1	14	-	many	TRBJ2-2	CASRPFGNTGELFF	TGCGCCAGCCGGCCGTTCGGGAACACCGGGGAGCTGTTTTTT
TRBV7-2	12	-	-	TRBJ2-5	CASSLSERVPYF	TGTGCCAGCAGCTTATCCGAGAGGGTGCCGTACTTC
TRBV6-5	16	TRBD1	once	TRBJ2-7	CASSYSYRGQNYEQYF	TGTGCCAGCAGTTACTCGTACAGGGGGCAAAACTACGAGCAGTACTTC
TRBV5-5	17	TRBD2	-	TRBJ2-7	CASSLATSASGRNEQYF	TGTGCCAGCAGCTTGGCGACTTCGGCTAGCGGGAGGAACGAGCAGTACTTC
TRBV20-1	14	-	few	TRBJ1-5	CSARVGERDQPQHF	TGCAGTGCCCGAGTCGGGGAGAGGGACCAGCCCCAGCATTTT
TRBV20-1	14	-	-	TRBJ1-4	CSAPGRGKGEKLFF	TGCAGTGCCCCAGGGAGGGGCAAAGGTGAAAAACTGTTTTTT
TRBV7-2	16	-	few	TRBJ2-7	CASSLSRGLGSYEQYF	TGTGCCAGCAGCTTAAGCAGGGGCCTGGGCTCCTACGAGCAGTACTTC
TRBV5-1	14	TRBD2	-	TRBJ2-1	CASSFSLADNEQFF	TGCGCCAGCAGCTTCTCACTAGCGGACAATGAGCAGTTCTTC